These T cell receptor beta chains were read from a single sample in a study of blood T cells in healthy people across ages. TCRdb recomputed calls from the 5' RACE reads with MiXCR, one row per CDR3 protein. The sample has more than 550,000 distinct CDR3 sequences; about 24% are singletons. Specimen: blood. These receptors were collected from a man between 65 and 80 years old in good health. Both conserved end residues are trimmed from each CDR3.

TRBJ2-1 13 TRBV6-6 ASSLRDGGYNEQF
- 13 TRBV12-5 ASGLSYGDYNEQF
TRBJ1-4 16 TRBV7-9 ASSLARDTVTTNEKLF
TRBJ1-2 12 TRBV5-1 ASSPWDNYYGYT
TRBJ2-5 13 TRBV7-3 ASSLQGAFQETQY
TRBJ2-5 13 TRBV3-1 ASTGLAGAQETQY
TRBJ2-5 14 TRBV12-3/TRBV12-4 ASSFLRPTAGETQY
TRBJ2-1 13 TRBV19 ASKRERETNNEQF
TRBJ2-4 12 TRBV7-8 ASSFSQTNGIQY
TRBJ2-1 14 TRBV30 ACGLAGGYGRNEQF
TRBJ1-5 16 TRBV20-1 SARKPGTVADGNQPQH
TRBJ2-5 11 TRBV30 AWRTSGMATRY
TRBJ2-3 14 TRBV7-2 ASSLAVAGATDTQY
TRBJ2-5 14 TRBV5-1 ASSLGQGIYQETQY
TRBJ2-7 15 TRBV4-2 ASSQVVSWTQTYEQY
TRBJ1-1 13 TRBV4-1 ASSQDWTANTEAF
TRBJ2-5 12 TRBV5-1 ASSLPSGEETQY
TRBJ1-6 12 TRBV10-2 ASTRTGRNSPLH
TRBJ1-1 7 TRBV2 KFGPEAF
TRBJ1-2 13 TRBV12-3/TRBV12-4 ASKPTGSWGYGYT
TRBJ2-1 12 TRBV10-2 ASTSGRANNEQF
TRBJ1-2 12 TRBV4-3 ASSPKTGGVGYT
TRBJ2-7 13 TRBV7-2 ASSLGAGGSYEQY
TRBJ1-1 13 TRBV6-5 ASSRGFLGGTEAF